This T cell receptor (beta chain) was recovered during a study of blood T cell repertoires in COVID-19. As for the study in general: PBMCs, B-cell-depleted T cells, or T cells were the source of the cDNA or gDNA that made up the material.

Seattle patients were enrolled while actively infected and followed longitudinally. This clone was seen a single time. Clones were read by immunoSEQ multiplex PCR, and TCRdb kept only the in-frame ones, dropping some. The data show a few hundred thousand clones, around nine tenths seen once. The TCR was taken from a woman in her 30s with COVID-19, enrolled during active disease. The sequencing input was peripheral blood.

CDR3 in amino acids: CASRTGGLQNIQYF. Here the CDR3 DNA reads TGTGCCAGTAGGACAGGGGGTCTACAAAACATTCAGTACTTC. The V gene is TRBV19, the J gene TRBJ2-4, with 9 bases lining up with TRBD1. Germline V gives CDR1 LNHDA, CDR2 SQIVND (reference sequence). With V trimmed by 6 bases and J by 5 bases, 5 bases remained unmatched. The CDR3 length is 14 residues. The entire variable domain, with the rest obtained from reference TRBV19 and TRBJ2-4, is as follows: DGGITQSPKYLFRKEGQNVTLSCEQNLNHDAMYWYRQDPGQGLRLIYYSQIVNDFQKGDIAEGYSVSREKKESFPLTVTSAQKNPTAFYLCASRTGGLQNIQYFGAGTRLSVL.